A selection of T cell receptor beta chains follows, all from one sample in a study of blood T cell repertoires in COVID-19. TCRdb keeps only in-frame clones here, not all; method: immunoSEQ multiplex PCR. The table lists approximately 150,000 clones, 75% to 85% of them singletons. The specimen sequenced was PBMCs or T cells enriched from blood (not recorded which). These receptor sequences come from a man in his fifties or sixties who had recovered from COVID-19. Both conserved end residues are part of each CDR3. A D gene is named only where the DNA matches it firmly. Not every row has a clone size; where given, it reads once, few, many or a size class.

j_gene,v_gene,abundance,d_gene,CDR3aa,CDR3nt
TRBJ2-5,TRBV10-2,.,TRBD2,CASSDMGLAGGKETQYF,TGCGCCAGCAGTGATATGGGACTAGCGGGGGGCAAAGAGACCCAGTACTTC
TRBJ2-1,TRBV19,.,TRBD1,CASSIPSGQRNEQFF,TGTGCCAGTAGTATCCCTTCGGGACAGCGGAATGAGCAGTTCTTC
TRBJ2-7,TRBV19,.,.,CASSIDRSGSYEQYF,TGTGCCAGTAGTATAGATCGCTCAGGGTCCTACGAGCAGTACTTC
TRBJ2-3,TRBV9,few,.,CASSVWGRGTDTQYF,TGTGCCAGCAGCGTTTGGGGGCGAGGCACAGATACGCAGTATTTT
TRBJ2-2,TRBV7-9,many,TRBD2,CASSSPGLAGATGELFF,TGTGCCAGCAGCTCCCCTGGACTAGCGGGGGCCACCGGGGAGCTGTTTTTT
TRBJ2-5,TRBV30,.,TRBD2,CATTPASGVQETQYF,TGTGCCACGACCCCGGCTAGCGGGGTGCAAGAGACCCAGTACTTC
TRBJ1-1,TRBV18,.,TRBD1,CASSPRGPNTEAFF,TGTGCCAGCTCACCGAGGGGGCCCAACACTGAAGCTTTCTTT
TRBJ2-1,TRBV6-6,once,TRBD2,CASRRGLGREYEQFF,TGTGCCAGCAGGCGAGGACTAGGCCGAGAGTATGAGCAGTTCTTC
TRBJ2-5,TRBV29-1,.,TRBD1,CSVPGQGQETQYF,TGCAGCGTCCCTGGACAGGGACAAGAGACCCAGTACTTC
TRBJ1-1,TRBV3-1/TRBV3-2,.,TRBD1,CASSTRQGSEAFF,TGTGCCAGCAGCACCCGACAGGGATCTGAAGCTTTCTTT
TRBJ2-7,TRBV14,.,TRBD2,CASSQATSGGASLHEQYF,TGTGCCAGCAGCCAAGCGACTAGCGGGGGGGCCAGTCTTCACGAGCAGTACTTC
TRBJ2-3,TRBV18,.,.,CASSPGAGANTDTQYF,TGTGCCAGCTCACCCGGGGCGGGGGCTAACACAGATACGCAGTATTTT
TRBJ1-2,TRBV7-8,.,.,CASSLSQGIYGYTF,TGTGCCAGCAGCTTATCCCAGGGAATCTATGGCTACACCTTC
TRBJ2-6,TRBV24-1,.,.,CATSVGAGQSGANVLTF,TGTGCCACCAGTGTGGGCGCAGGACAGTCTGGGGCCAACGTCCTGACTTTC
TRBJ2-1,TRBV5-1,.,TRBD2,CASSTGLLAGGQYNEQFF,TGCGCCAGCAGCACGGGACTCCTAGCGGGGGGGCAGTACAATGAGCAGTTCTTC
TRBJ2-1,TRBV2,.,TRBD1,CASLGPGGYNEQFF,TGTGCCAGCCTCGGGCCAGGGGGTTACAATGAGCAGTTCTTC
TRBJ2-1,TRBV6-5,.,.,CASSSLIDRKYNEQFF,TGTGCCAGCAGTTCTTTAATCGACAGAAAATACAATGAGCAGTTCTTC
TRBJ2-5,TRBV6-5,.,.,CASSPGQLKETQYF,TGTGCCAGCAGCCCCGGACAGTTAAAAGAGACCCAGTACTTC
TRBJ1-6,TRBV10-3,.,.,CAISESTAAWGSPLHF,TGTGCCATCAGTGAGTCGACAGCCGCCTGGGGTTCGCCCCTCCACTTT
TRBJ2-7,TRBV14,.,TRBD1,CASSHWDRGYEQYF,TGTGCCAGCAGCCATTGGGACAGGGGTTACGAGCAGTACTTC
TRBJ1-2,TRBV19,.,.,CASSMIQGPGGYTF,TGTGCCAGTAGTATGATTCAGGGCCCGGGTGGCTACACCTTC
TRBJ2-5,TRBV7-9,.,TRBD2,CASSLGERGNQETQYF,TGTGCCAGCAGCCTCGGGGAGCGGGGAAACCAAGAGACCCAGTACTTC
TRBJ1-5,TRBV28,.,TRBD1,CASTHRGLNSNQPQHF,TGTGCCAGCACCCACAGGGGGCTCAATAGCAATCAGCCCCAGCATTTT
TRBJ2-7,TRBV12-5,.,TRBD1,CASGFMNLRGTYEQYF,TGTGCTAGTGGTTTTATGAATCTCAGGGGGACCTACGAGCAGTACTTC
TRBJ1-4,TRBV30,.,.,CAWSAAATNEKLFF,TGTGCCTGGAGTGCAGCGGCAACTAATGAAAAACTGTTTTTT
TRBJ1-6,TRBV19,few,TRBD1,CASSQQGASSSYNSPLHF,TGTGCCAGTAGTCAGCAGGGGGCCAGCAGCTCCTATAATTCACCCCTCCACTTT
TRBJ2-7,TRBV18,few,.,CASSPTINVASEQYF,TGTGCCAGCTCACCAACCATCAACGTAGCATCCGAGCAGTACTTC
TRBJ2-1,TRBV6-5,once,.,CASSPTGDTYNEQFF,TGTGCCAGCAGCCCGACGGGAGATACCTACAATGAGCAGTTCTTC
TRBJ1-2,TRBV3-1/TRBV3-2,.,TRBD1,CASSQAQGRSGYTF,TGTGCCAGCAGCCAAGCACAGGGGAGGTCTGGCTACACCTTC
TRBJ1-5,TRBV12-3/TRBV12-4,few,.,CASRFHNQPQHF,TGTGCCAGCAGGTTTCACAATCAGCCCCAGCATTTT
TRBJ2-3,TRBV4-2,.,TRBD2,CASSQDRAGGADTQYF,TGTGCCAGCAGCCAAGATAGAGCGGGGGGGGCAGATACGCAGTATTTT
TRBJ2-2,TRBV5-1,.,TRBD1,CASSSRQGTGELFF,TGCGCCAGCAGCTCCCGACAGGGCACCGGGGAGCTGTTTTTT
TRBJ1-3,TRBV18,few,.,CASSPSFNDIANTIYF,TGTGCCAGCTCACCATCTTTTAACGACATTGCAAACACCATATATTTT
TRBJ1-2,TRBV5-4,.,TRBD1,CASSSPGQGDYGYTF,TGTGCCAGCAGCAGTCCGGGACAGGGGGACTATGGCTACACCTTC
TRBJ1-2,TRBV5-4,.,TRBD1,CASSVRDRPMGSGYTF,TGTGCCAGCAGCGTCCGGGACAGGCCTATGGGGTCGGGCTACACCTTC
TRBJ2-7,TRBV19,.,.,CASSLDSTYEQYF,TGTGCCAGTAGCCTTGACAGTACCTACGAGCAGTACTTC
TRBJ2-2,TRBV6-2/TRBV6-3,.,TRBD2,CASSYRLAGDNTGELFF,TGTGCCAGCAGTTACAGGCTAGCGGGGGATAACACCGGGGAGCTGTTTTTT
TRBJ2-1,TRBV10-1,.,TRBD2,CASSERAGGLNEQFF,TGCGCCAGCAGTGAACGAGCGGGGGGGCTAAATGAGCAGTTCTTC
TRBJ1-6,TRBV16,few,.,CASSQSGGYNSPLHF,TGTGCCAGCAGCCAATCCGGCGGATATAATTCACCCCTCCACTTT
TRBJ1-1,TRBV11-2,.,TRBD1,CASSLDDPGTGGRAFF,TGTGCCAGCAGCTTAGATGATCCCGGGACAGGGGGCCGTGCTTTCTTT